Below, 8 T cell receptor beta chains from the same sample are listed, as sequenced in a study of technical replicates of blood from a few donors. Sequencing was performed with immunoSEQ multiplex PCR; in TCRdb, only in-frame clones are kept and a portion is missing. The sample carries roughly 100,000 clones, over 90% recorded once. The sample comprised T cells isolated from PBMCs. The source of these receptors is a human donor in good health.

This clone was seen just once. V usage is TRBV27 and J usage is TRBJ1-4; 8 bases align to TRBD1. This CDR3 contains 13 residues. The V gene's germline CDR1 is MNHEY and CDR2 SMNVEV (reference sequence). V lost 5 bases, J lost 11 bases, and 7 bases stayed unmatched. The CDR3 nucleotides read TGTGCCAGCAGTAGTTCCGACAGGGGTAAACTGTTTTTT. Protein product: CASSSSDRGKLFF.

The chain is built from TRBV4-2 and TRBJ2-1, with 11 bases that match TRBD2. V dropped 4 bases and J dropped 6; count of bases not matched to a gene: 8. The CDR3 contains 16 residues. Germline V CDR1 and CDR2: LGHNA, YNFKEQ. This chain's CDR3 is CASSPRTSGSLNEQFF. The CDR3 nucleotides are TGTGCCAGCAGCCCTAGAACTAGCGGGAGTCTCAATGAGCAGTTCTTC.

Worth noting for this clone: The same CDR3 can be traced to other DNA sequences in this sample. V usage is TRBV5-4 and J usage is TRBJ2-5; 8 nucleotides line up with TRBD2. This CDR3 comprises 14 residues. CDR1 is SGHNT and CDR2 is YYREEE in the germline V gene (reference sequence). V trimming: 3 bases; J trimming: 2 bases; junction bases outside the gene matches: 3. DNA of the CDR3: TGTGCCAGCAGCTCCGGACTAGCACAAGAGACCCAGTACTTC. Translated, it gives CASSSGLAQETQYF.

This chain connects TRBV19 to TRBJ1-5; TRBD1 is a possible D gene (5 bases). CDR1 is LNHDA, CDR2 SQIVND, per germline (reference sequence). The CDR3 has 16 residues. Trimming removed 2 bases from V and 4 bases from J, with 15 bases in between. As DNA, the CDR3 is TGTGCCAGTAGTATAACGGAGACAGACATTAATCAGCCCCAGCATTTT. Its translation is CASSITETDINQPQHF.

The chain joins TRBV7-6 to TRBJ2-3; D remains unclear. Germline values: CDR1 SGHVS, CDR2 FNYEAQ. The germline V and J ends were trimmed by 1 base and 3 bases, with 8 bases remaining between them. The length of the CDR3 is 14 residues. The DNA of the CDR3 is TGTGCCAGCAGCTTAGGACTGCCGACAGATACGCAGTATTTT. This sequence encodes CASSLGLPTDTQYF.

J is TRBJ1-1 and V is TRBV18; possible D gene TRBD1, 6 bases. CDR3 length: 16 amino acids. Germline V CDR1 and CDR2: KGHSH, LQKENI. V dropped 6 bases and J dropped 3 bases, with 20 bases sitting between them. For the CDR3, the DNA is TGTGCCAGCTCCCCCTATGAGGGGGTGATGGACACTGAAGCTTTCTTT. Residues: CASSPYEGVMDTEAFF. The variable domain in full, with the rest retrieved from reference TRBV18 and TRBJ1-1, is NAGVMQNPRHLVRRRGQEARLRCSPMKGHSHVYWYRQLPEEGLKFMVYLQKENIIDESGMPKERFSAEFPKEGPSILRIQQVVRGDSAAYFCASSPYEGVMDTEAFFGQGTRLTVV.

The chain joins TRBV5-1 to TRBJ2-7, with D maybe TRBD1 (5 bases). CDR1 is SGHRS, CDR2 YFSETQ, per germline. V gave up 4 bases and J gave up 6 bases, with 17 bases separating them. This CDR3 is 14 amino acids long. The CDR3 region has the DNA TGCGCCAGCAGCGAAACCCCAGGGAATCGCGAGCAGTACTTC. Amino acid sequence: CASSETPGNREQYF. Full variable domain (rest looked up from reference TRBV5-1 and TRBJ2-7): KAGVTQTPRYLIKTRGQQVTLSCSPISGHRSVSWYQQTPGQGLQFLFEYFSETQRNKGNFPGRFSGRQFSNSRSEMNVSTLELGDSALYLCASSETPGNREQYFGPGTRLTVT.

The genes are TRBV5-6 and TRBJ1-1; D gene unclear. The length of the CDR3 is 12 residues. The V and J ends lost 4 bases and 7 bases respectively, with 11 bases between them. Germline V CDR1 and CDR2: SGHDT, YYEEEE. The CDR3 protein is CASSRRSGEAFF. CDR3 bases: TGTGCCAGCAGCCGAAGATCGGGTGAAGCTTTCTTT.